This section outlines one TCR beta chain sequence together with its context. Profiled with immunoSEQ multiplex PCR; TCRdb holds only in-frame clones, not every one. The table has 45,000 to 50,000 clones, over 70% seen once; the top ten hold less than 0.75%. The sort gate was single viable CD3+CD4+CD8-CD45RO+ cells for memory CD4+ T cells. The CDR3 is made up of 15 amino acids. Germline loops: CDR1 SGHNT, CDR2 YYREEE (reference sequence). V lost 4 bases to trimming and J lost 9 bases, with 17 bases between them. This record belongs to a study of memory CD4+ T cells and cytomegalovirus serostatus. The chain combines TRBV5-4 with TRBJ1-6; D might be TRBD1 (6 bases). The sequence was collected from an adult in good health and CMV-seronegative. The sequenced sample was memory CD4+ T cells from blood. The CDR3: CASSPQQGIGSPLHF. The CDR3 DNA reads as TGTGCCAGCAGCCCACAACAGGGTATAGGTTCACCCCTCCACTTT.